Each of the 8 T cell receptor beta chains below was sequenced from the same sample in a study of OX40 agonist ivuxolimab in advanced cancers. Profiled with immunoSEQ multiplex PCR; TCRdb holds only in-frame clones, not every one. The sample holds around 94,000 clones, about 85% seen once. Specimen: CD4+ or CD8+ T cells sorted from blood, collected in a trial of the OX40 agonist ivuxolimab. The receptors derive from an adult with an advanced solid tumor such as melanoma, head and neck, liver or kidney cancer.

The chain carries TRBV4-2 and TRBJ2-1; 7 bases are shared with TRBD2. The trim removed 0 bases at V and 2 bases at J, leaving 7 bases unmatched. CDR1 and CDR2 from the germline V gene are LGHNA and YNFKEQ. This CDR3 has 17 residues. In DNA, the CDR3 is TGTGCCAGCAGCCAAGAGGGGAGGGTCGGGACCTACAATGAGCAGTTCTTC. This gives the protein CASSQEGRVGTYNEQFF.

This clone was detected only once. J is TRBJ1-5 and V is TRBV28; a weak D match, TRBD1 (6 bases). Trimming took 7 bases from V and 4 from J, leaving 17 bases between them. Germline CDR1 is MDHEN and CDR2 is SYDVKM. The CDR3 consists of 15 residues. The CDR3 nucleotides are TGTGCCAGCAACCTAAACGGGCAGGGGAATCAGCCCCAGCATTTT. Its protein is CASNLNGQGNQPQHF.

The rearrangement links TRBV12-5 to TRBJ1-5; possible D gene TRBD1, 5 bases. V lost 3 bases and J lost 3, with 15 bases in between. The CDR3 runs to 16 residues. The germline gives CDR1 LGHNT, CDR2 FRNRAP. The CDR3 here is CASGLPRSGPNQPQHF. In DNA form, the CDR3 reads TGTGCTAGTGGTTTACCTCGCTCAGGGCCCAATCAGCCCCAGCATTTT.

This rearrangement joins TRBV12-5 to TRBJ1-3; D gene uncertain. The CDR3 spans 15 residues. The germline V gene encodes CDR1 LGHNT and CDR2 FRNRAP. The V gene lost 9 bases and the J gene lost 0 bases, with 15 bases spanning the gap. The chain's CDR3 is CARETLTTSGNTIYF. The CDR3 bases are TGTGCTAGGGAGACCCTTACAACCTCTGGAAACACCATATATTTT.

The DNA for the CDR3 is TGTGCCAGCAGCCCAACATGGGGCCAAGTGAACACTGAAGCTTTCTTT. It encodes CASSPTWGQVNTEAFF. The chain combines TRBV13 with TRBJ1-1, with D perhaps TRBD1 (5 bases). V gave up 5 bases and J gave up 0 bases, with 16 bases separating them. This CDR3 contains 16 residues. Germline CDR1 reads PRHDT; CDR2 reads FYEKMQ (reference sequence).

This chain uses TRBV10-3 with TRBJ2-3, with TRBD2 matching over 8 bases. CDR1 ENHRY and CDR2 SYGVKD come from the germline V gene. The length of the CDR3 is 12 residues. Trimming at V came to 11 bases and at J to 5 bases, leaving 6 bases not matched to a gene. CDR3 in amino acids: CAARGGQDTQYF. The CDR3 DNA reads TGTGCCGCCCGGGGGGGGCAAGATACGCAGTATTTT.

The chain recombines TRBV28 with TRBJ1-2; maybe TRBD1 (5 bases). Per germline, CDR1 MDHEN and CDR2 SYDVKM. CDR3 length equals 12 residues. Trimming took off 3 bases at V and 6 bases at J, with 8 bases between the two ends. CDR3 amino acids: CASSLAGHGYTF. In nucleotides, the CDR3 is TGTGCCAGCAGTTTGGCAGGGCATGGCTACACCTTC.

DNA for the CDR3: TGTGCCAGCAGCCCGGGGTACGGGCCCTCAGATACGCAGTATTTT. This translates into CASSPGYGPSDTQYF. The J gene is TRBJ2-3, the V gene TRBV7-8; TRBD2 is a possible D gene (5 bases). The CDR3 has 15 residues. Germline CDR1 is SGHVS and CDR2 is FQNEAQ. The V end lost 5 bases, the J end lost 4 bases, and 16 bases lay between the germline ends.